The rows below give T cell receptor beta chains drawn from one sample of a study of blood T cell repertoires in COVID-19. The method was immunoSEQ multiplex PCR; TCRdb's version includes in-frame clones alone and lacks a portion of them. The data hold under 300,000 clones, with 70% to 80% observed a single time. The sequencing sample was made of peripheral blood. These receptor sequences come from a woman aged 80 or over with acute or convalescent COVID-19. Each CDR3 is given with its conserved first and last residue.

j_gene: TRBJ2-1
v_gene: TRBV5-1
CDR3aa: CASSLVGGNEQFF

j_gene: TRBJ2-3
v_gene: TRBV5-1
CDR3aa: CASSLEGSGGQDTQYF

j_gene: TRBJ1-2
v_gene: TRBV29-1
CDR3aa: CSVDQGYGYTF

j_gene: TRBJ2-5
v_gene: TRBV12-3/TRBV12-4
CDR3aa: CASSFPGTTKYF

j_gene: TRBJ1-2
v_gene: TRBV6-1
CDR3aa: CASNEPGQGAGGYTF

j_gene: TRBJ2-5
v_gene: TRBV2
CDR3aa: CASSESRFGETQYF

j_gene: TRBJ1-1
v_gene: TRBV7-6
CDR3aa: CASSFGGGTEAFF

j_gene: TRBJ2-1
v_gene: TRBV13
CDR3aa: CASSPISGGAGEQFF

j_gene: TRBJ1-3
v_gene: TRBV5-4
CDR3aa: CASSLTGSGNTIYF

j_gene: TRBJ1-1
v_gene: TRBV3-1/TRBV3-2
CDR3aa: CASNRQGANTEAFF

j_gene: TRBJ1-1
v_gene: TRBV14
CDR3aa: CASSQARKNTEAFF

j_gene: TRBJ2-7
v_gene: TRBV5-1
CDR3aa: CASSPRGRPAQGEQYF

j_gene: TRBJ1-3
v_gene: TRBV2
CDR3aa: CASNPQVPSGNTIYF

j_gene: TRBJ2-5
v_gene: TRBV6-5
CDR3aa: CASSYSGAGRETQYF

j_gene: TRBJ2-1
v_gene: TRBV6-2/TRBV6-3
CDR3aa: CASSSTGLAGDNEQFF

j_gene: TRBJ2-1
v_gene: TRBV3-1/TRBV3-2
CDR3aa: CASSQEVCKGQAYNEQFF

j_gene: TRBJ1-2
v_gene: TRBV4-1
CDR3aa: CASSQDGTGTDYGYTF

j_gene: TRBJ1-6
v_gene: TRBV4-1
CDR3aa: CASSPRAPENYNSPLHF

j_gene: TRBJ2-7
v_gene: TRBV7-2
CDR3aa: CASSSQTGYEQYF

j_gene: TRBJ1-2
v_gene: TRBV2
CDR3aa: CASRPGEGSSGYTF

j_gene: TRBJ2-7
v_gene: TRBV30
CDR3aa: CAWTLESDRATYEQYF

j_gene: TRBJ2-7
v_gene: TRBV28
CDR3aa: CASSWTSPDEQYF

j_gene: TRBJ1-6
v_gene: TRBV5-5
CDR3aa: CASRKAATGDSPLHF

j_gene: TRBJ2-2
v_gene: TRBV20-1
CDR3aa: CSASARNTGELFF

j_gene: TRBJ2-5
v_gene: TRBV5-1
CDR3aa: CASSSSGETQYF

j_gene: TRBJ2-2
v_gene: TRBV7-9
CDR3aa: CASSFQRGGTTGELFF

j_gene: TRBJ1-3
v_gene: TRBV4-2
CDR3aa: CASSQVITGGSGNTIYF

j_gene: TRBJ2-7
v_gene: TRBV10-1
CDR3aa: CASSSPGQGLGEQYF

j_gene: TRBJ1-3
v_gene: TRBV18
CDR3aa: CASSYNRDSGNTIYF

j_gene: TRBJ1-3
v_gene: TRBV16
CDR3aa: CASSRNFGGNTIYF

j_gene: TRBJ1-4
v_gene: TRBV5-1
CDR3aa: CASSPGHASNEKLFF

j_gene: TRBJ1-1
v_gene: TRBV19
CDR3aa: CASSMGLQDTEAFF

j_gene: TRBJ1-2
v_gene: TRBV5-5
CDR3aa: CASSTGTAINYGYTF

j_gene: TRBJ2-7
v_gene: TRBV19
CDR3aa: CASSEDSTRPYEQYF

j_gene: TRBJ2-3
v_gene: TRBV19
CDR3aa: CASSTPAGDSPGVRTQYF

j_gene: TRBJ2-1
v_gene: TRBV5-1
CDR3aa: CASSPTDRAYNEQFF

j_gene: TRBJ1-2
v_gene: TRBV5-5
CDR3aa: CASSLYDSYGYTF

j_gene: TRBJ1-2
v_gene: TRBV19
CDR3aa: CASSIAGGSYGYTF

j_gene: TRBJ2-1
v_gene: TRBV3-1/TRBV3-2
CDR3aa: CASSHYGRGPYNEQFF

j_gene: TRBJ2-7
v_gene: TRBV6-1
CDR3aa: CASSDRGQTKPYEQYF

j_gene: TRBJ2-7
v_gene: TRBV5-1
CDR3aa: CASSLAPQTYEQYF

j_gene: TRBJ1-5
v_gene: TRBV3-1/TRBV3-2
CDR3aa: CASSPSGNQPQHF